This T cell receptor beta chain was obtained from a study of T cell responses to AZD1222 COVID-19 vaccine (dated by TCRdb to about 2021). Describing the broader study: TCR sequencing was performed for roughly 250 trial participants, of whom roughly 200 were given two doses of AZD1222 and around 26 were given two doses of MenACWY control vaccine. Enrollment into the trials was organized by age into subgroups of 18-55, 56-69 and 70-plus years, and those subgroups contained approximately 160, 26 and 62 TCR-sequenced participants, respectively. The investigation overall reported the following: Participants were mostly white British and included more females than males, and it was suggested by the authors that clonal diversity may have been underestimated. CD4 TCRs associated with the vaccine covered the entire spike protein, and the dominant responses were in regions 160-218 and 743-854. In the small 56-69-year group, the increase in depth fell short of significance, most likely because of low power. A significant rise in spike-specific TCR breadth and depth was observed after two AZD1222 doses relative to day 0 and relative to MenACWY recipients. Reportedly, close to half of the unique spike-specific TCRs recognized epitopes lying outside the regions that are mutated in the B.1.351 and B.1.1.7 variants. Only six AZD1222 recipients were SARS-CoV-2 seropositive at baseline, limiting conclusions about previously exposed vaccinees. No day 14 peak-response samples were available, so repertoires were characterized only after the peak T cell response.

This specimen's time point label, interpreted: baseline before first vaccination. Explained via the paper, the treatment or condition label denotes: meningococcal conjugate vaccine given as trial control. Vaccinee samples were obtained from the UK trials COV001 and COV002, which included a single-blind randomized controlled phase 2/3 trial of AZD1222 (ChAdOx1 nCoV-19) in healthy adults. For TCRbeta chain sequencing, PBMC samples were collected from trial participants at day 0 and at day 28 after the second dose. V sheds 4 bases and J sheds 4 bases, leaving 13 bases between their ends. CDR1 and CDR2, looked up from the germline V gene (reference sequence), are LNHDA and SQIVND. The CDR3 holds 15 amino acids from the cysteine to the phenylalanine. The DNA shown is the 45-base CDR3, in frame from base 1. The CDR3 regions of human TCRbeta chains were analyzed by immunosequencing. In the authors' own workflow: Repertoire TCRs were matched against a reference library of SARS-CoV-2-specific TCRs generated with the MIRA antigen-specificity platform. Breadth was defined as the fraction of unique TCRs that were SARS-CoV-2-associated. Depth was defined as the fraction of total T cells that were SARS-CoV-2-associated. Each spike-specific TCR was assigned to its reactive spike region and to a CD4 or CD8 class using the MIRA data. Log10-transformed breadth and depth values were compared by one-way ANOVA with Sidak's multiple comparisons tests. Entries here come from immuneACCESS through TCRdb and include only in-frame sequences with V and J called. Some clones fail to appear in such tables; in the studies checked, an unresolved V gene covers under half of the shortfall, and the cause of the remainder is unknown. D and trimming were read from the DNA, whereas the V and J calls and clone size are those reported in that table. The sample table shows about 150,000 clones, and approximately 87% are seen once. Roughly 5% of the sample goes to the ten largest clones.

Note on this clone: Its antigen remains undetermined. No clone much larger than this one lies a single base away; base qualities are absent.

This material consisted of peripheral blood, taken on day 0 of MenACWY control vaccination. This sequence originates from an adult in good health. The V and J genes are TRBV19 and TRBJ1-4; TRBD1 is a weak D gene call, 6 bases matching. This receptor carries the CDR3 CASSTRTANNEKLFF. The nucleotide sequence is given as TGTGCCAGTAGTACCAGGACAGCCAATAATGAAAAACTGTTTTTT. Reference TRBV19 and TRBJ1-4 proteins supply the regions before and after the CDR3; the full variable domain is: DGGITQSPKYLFRKEGQNVTLSCEQNLNHDAMYWYRQDPGQGLRLIYYSQIVNDFQKGDIAEGYSVSREKKESFPLTVTSAQKNPTAFYLCASSTRTANNEKLFFGSGTQLSVL.